This T cell receptor beta chain was observed in a study of cytomegalovirus exposure and HLA in healthy donors. Whole-study context: Some 200 million T cells yielded roughly 120 million unique TCR beta sequences, as an earlier analysis found. In an early release, HLA-typed donors contributed some 80 million unique TCR sequences. When 350 to 500 donors were genotyped, more than 70% of them were found to fall in the Caucasian-associated ancestry cluster.

In germline, CDR1 is MNHNS, CDR2 SASEGT. Unmatched junction bases numbered 4, after V lost 5 bases and J lost 1 base. The CDR3 length is 14 residues. Primers for the PCR totalled 60 Vbeta and 13 Jbeta. The assay was immunoSEQ multiplex PCR, and TCRdb's table has in-frame clones only and misses some. The sample includes about 170,000 clones, roughly 80% of them seen just once. The sequenced material came from PBMCs. The receptor's source is a girl aged 2 to 10 in good health and CMV-seropositive. This sequence joins TRBV6-1 and TRBJ2-5, with 7 bases that match TRBD1. The CDR3 is CASSQTGSQETQYF. For the CDR3, the DNA is TGTGCCAGCAGTCAGACAGGGTCCCAAGAGACCCAGTACTTC.